This T cell receptor beta chain was sequenced for a study of blood T cells in healthy people across ages. The authors ran a second PCR of roughly 6 to 11 cycles using a sample-barcoded 5' primer and a J-beta primer mix. Via MiXCR, TCRdb re-called the 5' RACE reads, giving one row per CDR3 protein. This table has 1.5 million to 2 million distinct CDR3 sequences, roughly 28% appearing once. This clonotype was observed a few times. The TCR originated in a woman aged 25 to 45 in good health. The sequenced material came from blood.

In DNA form, the CDR3 reads TGTGCCACCAGCAGAGAGTTGGCAGCTACAGATACGCAGTATTTT. Translated: CATSRELAATDTQYF. This chain connects TRBV15 to TRBJ2-3; no clear D. This CDR3 comprises 15 residues. The V end lost 0 bases, the J end lost 3 bases, and 10 bases lay between the germline ends. Germline V gene data show CDR1 as LNHNV and CDR2 as YYDKDF (reference sequence).